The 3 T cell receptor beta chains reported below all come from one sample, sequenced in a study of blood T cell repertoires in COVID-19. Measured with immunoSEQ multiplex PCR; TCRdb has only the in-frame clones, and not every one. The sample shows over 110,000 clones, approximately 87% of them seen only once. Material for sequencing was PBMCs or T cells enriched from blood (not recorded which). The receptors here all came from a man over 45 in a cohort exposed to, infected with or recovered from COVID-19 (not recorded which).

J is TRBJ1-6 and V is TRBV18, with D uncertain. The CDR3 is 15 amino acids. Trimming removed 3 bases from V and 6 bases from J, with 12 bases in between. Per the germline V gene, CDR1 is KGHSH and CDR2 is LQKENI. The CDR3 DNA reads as TGTGCCAGCTCACCCTCCTGGGAGGGTAATTCACCCCTCCACTTT. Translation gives CASSPSWEGNSPLHF.

The CDR3 region is CASSYPGQSYGYTF. The CDR3, as DNA: TGTGCCAGCAGTTATCCGGGACAGAGCTATGGCTACACCTTC. This chain connects TRBV6-2 or TRBV6-3 to TRBJ1-2, with 7 bases that match TRBD1. This CDR3 is built from 14 residues. Germline-derived CDR1 and CDR2 are MNHEY and SVGEGT. V dropped 3 bases and J dropped 4; count of bases not matched to a gene: 5.

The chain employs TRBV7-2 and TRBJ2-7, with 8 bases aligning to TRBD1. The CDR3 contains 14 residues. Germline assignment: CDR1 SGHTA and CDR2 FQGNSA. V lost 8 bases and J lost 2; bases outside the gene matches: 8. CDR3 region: CASLSGTGTYEQYF. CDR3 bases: TGTGCCAGCCTATCCGGGACAGGCACCTACGAGCAGTACTTC. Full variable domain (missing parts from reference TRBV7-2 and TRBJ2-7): GAGVSQSPSNKVTEKGKDVELRCDPISGHTALYWYRQSLGQGLEFLIYFQGNSAPDKSGLPSDRFSAERTGGSVSTLTIQRTQQEDSAVYLCASLSGTGTYEQYFGPGTRLTVT.